The sequence of this TCR beta chain was determined in a study of T-cell memory formation after mild COVID-19. Study-wide findings and caveats: The pre-infection memory compartment contained some responding clones, suggesting cross-reactive memory joined.

In regard to this clonotype: Its specificity is not known.

This CDR3 is 14 amino acids long. Germline V gene lookup returns CDR1 SGHRS and CDR2 YFSETQ. With 0 bases removed from V and 2 bases from J, the gap between germline ends came to 7 bases. TCRdb re-called the 5' RACE reads through MiXCR, storing one row per CDR3 protein. The sample shows some 410,000 distinct CDR3 sequences, more than 20% of them seen only once. The source material was PBMCs or a T cell subset sorted from them (not recorded which). V gene TRBV5-1 combines with J gene TRBJ2-3; D gene ambiguous. The sequence came from an adult woman who had mild COVID-19 (a few samples of this study predate the infection). Cell type and time point are not known. The CDR3 loop reads CASSLDLSTDTQYF. CDR3 nucleotide sequence: TGCGCCAGCAGCTTGGACCTCTCCACAGATACGCAGTATTTT.